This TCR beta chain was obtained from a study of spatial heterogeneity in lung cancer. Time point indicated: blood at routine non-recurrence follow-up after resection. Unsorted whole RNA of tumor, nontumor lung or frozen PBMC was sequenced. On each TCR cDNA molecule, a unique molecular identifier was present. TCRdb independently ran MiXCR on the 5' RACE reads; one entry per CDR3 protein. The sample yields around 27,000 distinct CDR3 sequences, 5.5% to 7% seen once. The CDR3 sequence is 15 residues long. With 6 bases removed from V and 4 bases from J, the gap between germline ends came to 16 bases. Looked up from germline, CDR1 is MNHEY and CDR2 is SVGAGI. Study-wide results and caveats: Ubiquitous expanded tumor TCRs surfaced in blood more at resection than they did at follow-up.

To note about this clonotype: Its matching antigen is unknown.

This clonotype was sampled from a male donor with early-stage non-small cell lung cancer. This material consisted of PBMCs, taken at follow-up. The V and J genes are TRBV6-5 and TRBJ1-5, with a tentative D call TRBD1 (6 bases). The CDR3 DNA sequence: TGTGCCAGCAGCCTCCGGACAGCGCGGAATCAGCCCCAGCATTTT. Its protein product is CASSLRTARNQPQHF.